The 29 T cell receptor beta chains reported below all come from one sample, sequenced in a study of vaccination and CD4 T cells after COVID-19. The treatment: roughly 11-day PBMC culture with coronavirus spike peptide pools or control peptides (ViraFEST assay). Unexposed donor CD4+ T cells predated the COVID-19 pandemic, collected 2011-2018. No antigen has been assigned to these receptors. The Oncomine TCR Beta short-read assay sequenced DNA from cultured CD4+ T cells. Someone extracted genomic DNA from cultured CD4+ T cells. TCRdb re-analysed the PCR reads in MiXCR, keeping a single row per CDR3 protein. The sample has about 9,500 distinct CDR3 sequences, around a third seen once. Sequencing input: CD4+ T cells from blood, cultured in vitro. The receptors stem from a human donor in good health.

The V gene is TRBV7-2, the J gene TRBJ2-1; D unclear. This CDR3 region has 15 residues. Between the trimmed V and J ends, which lost 6 bases and 4 bases, there was a span of 16 bases. Germline CDR1 is SGHTA and CDR2 is FQGNSA. The CDR3 DNA sequence: TGTGCCAGCAGGTCGACCGGGCCCCAATACAATGAGCAGTTCTTC. Its translation is CASRSTGPQYNEQFF.

The V and J genes are TRBV28 and TRBJ1-5, with 7 bases matching TRBD1. This CDR3 contains 16 residues. The germline V gene encodes CDR1 MDHEN and CDR2 SYDVKM. J lost 5 bases, V lost 3 bases, and 10 bases had no gene match. This chain's CDR3 is CASSFNRGGSHQPQHF. The CDR3 DNA reads as TGTGCCAGCAGTTTTAATCGAGGGGGCAGCCATCAGCCCCAGCATTTT.

In its sample, this clonotype was seen once. The CDR3 loop reads CAISESSSGTDTQYF. CDR3 nucleotides: TGTGCCATCAGTGAGTCGTCTAGCGGAACAGATACGCAGTATTTT. This sequence joins TRBV10-3 and TRBJ2-3, with 7 bases aligning to TRBD2. Per the germline V gene, CDR1 is ENHRY and CDR2 is SYGVKD. The CDR3 length is 15 residues. Unmatched junction bases numbered 3, after V lost 0 bases and J lost 3 bases.

This sequence joins TRBV6-1 and TRBJ2-1; D is unclear. CDR3 length: 13 amino acids. Trimming shortened V by 4 bases and J by 9 bases, and 13 bases separated the two germline ends. CDR1 and CDR2 from the germline V gene are MNHNS and SASEGT. This CDR3 is CASSGGRISEQFF. The CDR3 nucleotides are TGTGCCAGCAGTGGAGGTAGAATAAGTGAGCAGTTCTTC.

This chain connects TRBV7-2 to TRBJ2-1; weak D call: TRBD1 (5 bases). The length of the CDR3 is 15 residues. V shed 1 base and J shed 9 bases, with 16 bases lying between them. Germline-derived CDR1 and CDR2 are SGHTA and FQGNSA. This CDR3 reads CASSLEVRKRGEQFF. CDR3 in DNA: TGTGCCAGCAGCTTAGAGGTGAGGAAAAGGGGTGAGCAGTTCTTC.

V is TRBV7-2 and J is TRBJ1-1, with TRBD1 matching 12 bases. The CDR3 is 16 amino acids. Per germline, CDR1 SGHTA and CDR2 FQGNSA. Germline trimming cut 3 bases from V and 3 bases from J; bases unmatched to any gene: 5. The CDR3 DNA reads as TGTGCCAGCAGCTTGGGACAGGGGGCGGGGGACACTGAAGCTTTCTTT. Translation gives CASSLGQGAGDTEAFF.

This clonotype was counted only a few times. The chain uses TRBV12-3 or TRBV12-4 and TRBJ1-2, with a possible D match to TRBD1 (5 bases). The ends were cut back, 5 bases at V and 8 bases at J, with 15 bases in the middle. There are 13 residues in the CDR3. CDR3 nucleotide sequence: TGTGCCAGCAGTCGATGGGACGTCGGGGGCTACACCTTC. Translated: CASSRWDVGGYTF.

The rearrangement links TRBV5-4 to TRBJ1-6, with a weak D call TRBD1 (6 bases). Germline V gene lookup returns CDR1 SGHNT and CDR2 YYREEE (reference sequence). The ends were cut back, 2 bases at V and 0 bases at J, with 12 bases in the middle. The CDR3 is 17 residues long. For the CDR3, the DNA is TGTGCCAGCAGCTTCGGGGGGCCCAACTCCTATAATTCACCCCTCCACTTT. Its translation is CASSFGGPNSYNSPLHF.

The CDR3 region has the DNA TGTGCCAGCGGAGACCAGGGTGACGGGGAGCTGTTTTTT. Its translation is CASGDQGDGELFF. This chain joins TRBV5-4 and TRBJ2-2; D possibly corresponds to TRBD1 (5 bases). The CDR3 spans 13 residues. From germline, CDR1 is SGHNT and CDR2 YYREEE (reference sequence). Trimming left V 7 bases short and J 7 bases short, with 14 bases between.

V usage is TRBV20-1 and J usage is TRBJ2-2; D perhaps matches TRBD1 (6 bases). CDR3 length equals 14 residues. Per the germline V gene, CDR1 is DFQATT and CDR2 is SNEGSKA (reference sequence). Trimming took off 2 bases at V and 7 bases at J, with 14 bases between the two ends. The chain's CDR3 is CSARTWQGHGELFF. The CDR3 DNA is TGCAGTGCTAGAACGTGGCAGGGACACGGGGAGCTGTTTTTT.

The CDR3 DNA follows: TGCAGTGCTAGAGATCTGACTAGCGGGAGGGCCCTTTCCTACAATGAGCAGTTCTTC. Translating gives CSARDLTSGRALSYNEQFF. The gene calls are TRBV20-1 and TRBJ2-1; 14 nucleotides match TRBD2. Unmatched junction bases numbered 8, after V lost 0 bases and J lost 1 base. Germline lookup yields CDR1 DFQATT and CDR2 SNEGSKA (reference sequence). The CDR3 has 19 amino acids.

The V call is TRBV20-1, the J call TRBJ2-5; the D gene is possibly TRBD2 (6 bases). From germline, CDR1 is DFQATT and CDR2 SNEGSKA (reference sequence). The CDR3 runs 15 residues. V lost 5 bases, J lost 1 base, and 17 bases lay in between. The CDR3 DNA reads as TGCAGTGCTTATCGGCCGGGAGCAGCCCAAGAGACCCAGTACTTC. This encodes CSAYRPGAAQETQYF.

V and J are TRBV20-1 and TRBJ1-1; TRBD1 is a possible D gene (5 bases). With 3 bases removed from V and 4 bases from J, the gap between germline ends came to 15 bases. This CDR3 has 14 residues. Germline lookup yields CDR1 DFQATT and CDR2 SNEGSKA (reference sequence). CDR3 loop: CSASSSGMITEAFF. CDR3 coding DNA: TGCAGTGCTAGTAGTTCAGGGATGATCACTGAAGCTTTCTTT.

CDR3 region: CATSSREGVHSRNEQYF. The CDR3, as DNA: TGTGCCACCAGCTCCCGGGAGGGGGTTCATTCTCGGAACGAGCAGTACTTC. The chain has TRBV15 and TRBJ2-7, with TRBD2 matching over 8 bases. The V gene's germline CDR1 is LNHNV and CDR2 YYDKDF (reference sequence). J gave up 5 bases and V 5 bases, and 17 bases lay outside the gene matches. CDR3 length: 17 amino acids.

This clonotype turned up a few times. J is TRBJ2-3 and V is TRBV7-3, with 8 bases identical to TRBD2. CDR3 length: 15 amino acids. Germline assignment: CDR1 SGHTA and CDR2 FQGTGA. The V segment lost 0 bases and the J segment 5 bases; nucleotides outside the gene matches: 4. The CDR3 reads CASSLTAGGLDTQYF. In DNA, the CDR3 is TGTGCCAGCAGCTTAACGGCGGGAGGTTTAGATACGCAGTATTTT.

In this sample, this clonotype turned up a few times. This chain connects TRBV27 to TRBJ2-1, with 7 positions matching TRBD2. The CDR3 consists of 14 residues. CDR1 is MNHEY, CDR2 SMNVEV, per germline (reference sequence). V shed 6 bases, J shed 5 bases, and the junction held 7 bases outside the gene matches. In DNA form, the CDR3 reads TGTGCCAGCAGCCCCGACCGGGGGGACAATGAGCAGTTCTTC. It yields the protein CASSPDRGDNEQFF.

This chain connects TRBV6-1 to TRBJ1-6, with no clear D. The CDR3 length is 15 residues. CDR1 MNHNS and CDR2 SASEGT come from the germline V gene. Trimming pared 0 bases from V and 9 bases from J, leaving 12 bases between. The CDR3 DNA is TGTGCCAGCAGTGAAGCGTGGGTTAGAATTTCACCCCTCCACTTT. It specifies CASSEAWVRISPLHF.

This clonotype was counted between two and nine times. The gene calls are TRBV6-5 and TRBJ1-1; 8 bases are shared with TRBD1. Trimming removed 0 bases from V and 4 bases from J; junction bases left unmatched: 10. The CDR3 runs 17 residues. CDR1 is MNHEY, CDR2 SVGAGI, per germline. The CDR3 region has the DNA TGTGCCAGCAGTTACTCCCGGGCAGGGGGCCCGGTCACTGAAGCTTTCTTT. Protein product: CASSYSRAGGPVTEAFF.

J is TRBJ2-3 and V is TRBV6-2 or TRBV6-3, with D possibly matching TRBD1 (5 bases). Trimming removed 7 bases at V and 1 base at J, with 15 bases between. The CDR3 is 15 residues long. Looked up from germline, CDR1 is MNHEY and CDR2 is SVGEGT. The chain's CDR3 is CASTGHSPGTDTQYF. The CDR3 DNA reads as TGTGCCAGCACCGGACACTCTCCTGGCACAGATACGCAGTATTTT.

This clonotype was picked up a small number of times. V gene TRBV27 combines with J gene TRBJ2-7; 8 bases line up with TRBD1. The CDR3 sequence is 15 residues long. Germline CDR1 and CDR2: MNHEY and SMNVEV (reference sequence). Trimming took 3 bases from V and 2 from J; bases not matched to a gene: 6. CDR3 loop: CASSFRGTGPYEQYF. For the CDR3, the DNA is TGTGCCAGCAGTTTCCGAGGGACAGGACCCTACGAGCAGTACTTC.

The chain has TRBV6-1 and TRBJ2-3; tentative D call: TRBD1 (5 bases). The germline CDR1 and CDR2 sequences are MNHNS and SASEGT. The CDR3 is 14 residues long. Trimming took 6 bases from V and 0 from J, leaving 10 bases between them. The CDR3 DNA reads as TGTGCCAGCAGAATGGGGCCGAGCACAGATACGCAGTATTTT. Its protein product is CASRMGPSTDTQYF.

This clonotype was seen a few times. V usage is TRBV6-5 and J usage is TRBJ1-5; D not certain. Trimming stripped 4 bases from V and 10 bases from J, with 11 bases between. CDR1 is MNHEY, CDR2 SVGAGI, per germline. The CDR3 spans 12 residues. The CDR3 DNA reads as TGTGCCAGCAGTTCAACAATGCAACCCCAGCATTTT. Its translation is CASSSTMQPQHF.

V and J are TRBV27 and TRBJ2-1; TRBD2 might be the D (5 bases). In germline, CDR1 is MNHEY, CDR2 SMNVEV (reference sequence). Between the trimmed V and J ends, which lost 6 bases and 3 bases, there was a span of 12 bases. The CDR3 is 14 residues long. The CDR3 nucleotides read TGTGCCAGCAGCCCAAACGGGGACTACAATGAGCAGTTCTTC. This sequence encodes CASSPNGDYNEQFF.

The V call is TRBV10-3, the J call TRBJ2-1, with D tentatively TRBD2 (5 bases). This CDR3 is 13 amino acids long. Germline values: CDR1 ENHRY, CDR2 SYGVKD. The V end was cut by 4 bases, the J end by 8 bases, with 12 bases between. CDR3 amino acids: CAISVQAEYEQFF. In DNA, the CDR3 is TGTGCCATCAGTGTTCAAGCGGAGTATGAGCAGTTCTTC.

In this sample, this clonotype turned up a few times. The chain carries TRBV6-2 or TRBV6-3 and TRBJ2-7, with D possibly being TRBD2 (5 bases). The CDR3 has 15 amino acids. Germline CDR1 MNHEY, CDR2 SVGEGT. Trimming shortened V by 8 bases and J by 2 bases, and 19 bases separated the two germline ends. In DNA, the CDR3 is TGTGCCAGCTCGAGGGCCTCCTGGAATACCTACGAGCAGTACTTC. This gives the protein CASSRASWNTYEQYF.

V usage is TRBV19 and J usage is TRBJ1-5, with D perhaps TRBD1 (6 bases). The germline gives CDR1 LNHDA, CDR2 SQIVND (reference sequence). The CDR3 covers 15 residues. Trimming stripped 7 bases from V and 1 base from J, with 14 bases between. The CDR3 spells CASTYRVESNQPQHF. In DNA form, the CDR3 reads TGTGCCAGTACCTACAGGGTAGAGAGCAATCAGCCCCAGCATTTT.

In this sample, this clonotype turned up a few times. This chain links TRBV20-1 with TRBJ1-5; a weak D match, TRBD1 (6 bases). Germline-derived CDR1 and CDR2 are DFQATT and SNEGSKA (reference sequence). The length of the CDR3 is 16 residues. The ends were cut back, 1 base at V and 5 bases at J, with 18 bases in the middle. CDR3 amino acids: CSARVIGRGKDQPQHF. The CDR3 region has the DNA TGCAGTGCTAGAGTAATTGGTAGGGGGAAGGATCAGCCCCAGCATTTT.

The genes are TRBV20-1 and TRBJ2-3; 10 nucleotides line up with TRBD2. The V segment lost 6 bases and the J segment 0 bases; nucleotides outside the gene matches: 3. CDR3 size: 14 residues. The germline V gene has CDR1 DFQATT and CDR2 SNEGSKA (reference sequence). Written as DNA, the CDR3 is TGCAGTGCCCTAGCGGGAGCTAGCACAGATACGCAGTATTTT. It yields the protein CSALAGASTDTQYF.

The chain recombines TRBV5-3 with TRBJ2-7; the D gene could be TRBD1 or TRBD2 (6 bases each). TRBV5-3 is annotated as an ORF whose role is uncertain. Trimming removed 8 bases at V and 2 bases at J, with 14 bases between. The CDR3 totals 13 residues. In DNA, the CDR3 is TGTGCCAGCAGCCCCCGGGGGCCCTACGAGCAGTACTTC. This gives the protein CASSPRGPYEQYF.